This T cell receptor beta chain was captured by sequencing in a study of control samples from healthy donors and cancer patients. Germline V gives CDR1 SGHNT, CDR2 YYREEE (reference sequence). The CDR3 is 14 amino acids. The V gene end was trimmed by 4 bases and the J gene end by 3 bases; junction bases not matched to a gene: 5. Generated by immunoSEQ multiplex PCR, the TCRdb table keeps only in-frame clones and is missing some. Found here are over 100,000 clones, more than 85% of them singletons; the top ten hold roughly a sixth. The sample comprised blood. The TCR was taken from a woman between 45 and 65 years old in good health. The V gene is TRBV5-4, the J gene TRBJ1-1, with 8 bases identical to TRBD1. For the CDR3, the DNA is TGTGCCAGCAGCCCGGGACAGGAAGACACTGAAGCTTTCTTT. This gives the protein CASSPGQEDTEAFF.